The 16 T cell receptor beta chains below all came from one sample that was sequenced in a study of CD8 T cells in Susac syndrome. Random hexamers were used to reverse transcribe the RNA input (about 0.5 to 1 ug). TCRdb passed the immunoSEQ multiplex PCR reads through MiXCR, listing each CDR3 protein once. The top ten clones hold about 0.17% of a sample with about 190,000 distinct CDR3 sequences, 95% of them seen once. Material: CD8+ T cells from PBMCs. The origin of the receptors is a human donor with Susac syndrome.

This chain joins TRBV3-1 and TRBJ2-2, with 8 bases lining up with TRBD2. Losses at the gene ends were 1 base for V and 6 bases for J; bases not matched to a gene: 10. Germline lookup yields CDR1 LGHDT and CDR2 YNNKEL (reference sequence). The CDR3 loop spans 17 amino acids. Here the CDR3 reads CASSQVGAGESPGELFF. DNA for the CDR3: TGTGCCAGCAGCCAAGTAGGAGCGGGGGAATCCCCCGGGGAGCTGTTTTTT.

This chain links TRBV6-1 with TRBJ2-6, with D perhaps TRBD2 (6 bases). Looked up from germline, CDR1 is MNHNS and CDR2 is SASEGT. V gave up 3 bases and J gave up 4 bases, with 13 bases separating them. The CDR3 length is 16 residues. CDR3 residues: CASSEVGGAGANVLTF. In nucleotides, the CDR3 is TGTGCCAGCAGTGAGGTCGGGGGTGCGGGGGCCAACGTCCTGACTTTC.

The CDR3 DNA reads TGCAGTGCTAGAGTAGTAGCTAAAGAGACCCAGTACTTC. Its protein product is CSARVVAKETQYF. The V and J genes are TRBV20-1 and TRBJ2-5; D gene ambiguous. Trimming took off 1 base at V and 3 bases at J, with 9 bases between the two ends. This CDR3 has 13 residues. The V gene's germline CDR1 is DFQATT and CDR2 SNEGSKA (reference sequence).

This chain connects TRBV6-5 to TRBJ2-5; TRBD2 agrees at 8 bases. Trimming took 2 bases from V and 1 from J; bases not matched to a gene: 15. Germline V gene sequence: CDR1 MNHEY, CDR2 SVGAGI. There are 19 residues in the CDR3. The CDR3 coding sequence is TGTGCCAGCAGTTACCCACTTCGGCACGGGAGGGATTCCCAAGAGACCCAGTACTTC. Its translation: CASSYPLRHGRDSQETQYF.

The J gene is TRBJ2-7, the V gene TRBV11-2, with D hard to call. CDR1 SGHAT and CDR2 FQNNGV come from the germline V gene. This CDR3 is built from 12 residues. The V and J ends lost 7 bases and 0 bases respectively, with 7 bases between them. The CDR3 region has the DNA TGTGCCAGCACCGGGTCCTCCTACGAGCAGTACTTC. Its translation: CASTGSSYEQYF. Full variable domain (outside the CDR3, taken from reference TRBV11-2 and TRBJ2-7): EAGVAQSPRYKIIEKRQSVAFWCNPISGHATLYWYQQILGQGPKLLIQFQNNGVVDDSQLPKDRFSAERLKGVDSTLKIQPAKLEDSAVYLCASTGSSYEQYFGPGTRLTVT.

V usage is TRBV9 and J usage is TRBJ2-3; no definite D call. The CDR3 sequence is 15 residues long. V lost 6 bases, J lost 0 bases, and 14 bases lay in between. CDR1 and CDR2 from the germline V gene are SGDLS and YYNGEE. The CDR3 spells CASMPGSPSTDTQYF. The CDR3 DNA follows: TGTGCCAGCATGCCGGGCTCCCCGAGCACAGATACGCAGTATTTT.

This CDR3 reads CASSQDPDGGEQFF. As DNA, the CDR3 is TGTGCCAGCAGCCAAGATCCGGACGGGGGAGAGCAGTTCTTC. The chain joins TRBV4-2 to TRBJ2-1, with D perhaps matching TRBD2 (6 bases). V was cut by 0 bases and J by 10 bases, with 13 bases left in between. Germline V lookup: CDR1 LGHNA, CDR2 YNFKEQ. The CDR3 covers 14 residues.

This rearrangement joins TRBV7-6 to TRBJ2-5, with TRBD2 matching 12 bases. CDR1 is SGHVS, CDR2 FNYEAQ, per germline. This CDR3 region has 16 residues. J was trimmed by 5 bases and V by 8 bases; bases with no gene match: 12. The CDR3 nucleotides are TGTGCCAGCTACACTCTAGCGGGGGGGCCGATGGAGACCCAGTACTTC. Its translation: CASYTLAGGPMETQYF.

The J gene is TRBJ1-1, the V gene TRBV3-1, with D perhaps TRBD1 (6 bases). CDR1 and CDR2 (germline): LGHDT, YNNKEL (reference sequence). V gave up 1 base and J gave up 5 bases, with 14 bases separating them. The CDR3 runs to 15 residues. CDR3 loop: CASSQALQGRTEAFF. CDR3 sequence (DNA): TGTGCCAGCAGCCAAGCACTACAGGGTAGAACTGAAGCTTTCTTT.

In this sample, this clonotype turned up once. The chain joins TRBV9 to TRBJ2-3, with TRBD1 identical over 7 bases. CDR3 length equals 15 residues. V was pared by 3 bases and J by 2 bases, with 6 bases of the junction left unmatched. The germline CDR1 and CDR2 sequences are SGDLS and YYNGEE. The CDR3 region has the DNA TGTGCCAGCAGCGCCGACGGGACAGCCACAGATACGCAGTATTTT. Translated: CASSADGTATDTQYF.

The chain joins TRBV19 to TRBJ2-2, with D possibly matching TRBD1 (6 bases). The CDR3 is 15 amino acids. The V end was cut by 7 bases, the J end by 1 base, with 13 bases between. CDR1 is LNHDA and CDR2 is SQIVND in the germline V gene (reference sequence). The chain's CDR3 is CASNDRTLNTGELFF. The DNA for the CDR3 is TGTGCCAGTAATGACAGGACCTTGAACACCGGGGAGCTGTTTTTT.

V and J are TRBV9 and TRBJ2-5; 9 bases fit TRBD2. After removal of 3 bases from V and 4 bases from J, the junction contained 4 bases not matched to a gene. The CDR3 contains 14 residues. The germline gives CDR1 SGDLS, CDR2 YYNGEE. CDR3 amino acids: CASSASGEGETQYF. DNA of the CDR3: TGTGCCAGCAGCGCTAGCGGGGAAGGAGAGACCCAGTACTTC.

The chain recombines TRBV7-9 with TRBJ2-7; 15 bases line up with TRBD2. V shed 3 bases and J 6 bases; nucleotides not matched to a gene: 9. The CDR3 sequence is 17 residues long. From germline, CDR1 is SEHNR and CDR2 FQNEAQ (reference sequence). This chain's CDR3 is CASSFQGTSGRFCEQYF. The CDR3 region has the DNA TGTGCCAGCAGCTTCCAGGGGACTAGCGGGAGGTTTTGCGAGCAGTACTTC. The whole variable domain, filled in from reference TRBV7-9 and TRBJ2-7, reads DTGVSQNPRHKITKRGQNVTFRCDPISEHNRLYWYRQTLGQGPEFLTYFQNEAQLEKSRLLSDRFSAERPKGSFSTLEIQRTEQGDSAMYLCASSFQGTSGRFCEQYFGPGTRLTVT.

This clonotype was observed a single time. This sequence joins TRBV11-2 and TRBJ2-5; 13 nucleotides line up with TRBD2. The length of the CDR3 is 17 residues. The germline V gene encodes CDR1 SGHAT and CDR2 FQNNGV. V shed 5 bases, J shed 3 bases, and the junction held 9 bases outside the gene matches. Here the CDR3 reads CASSPGLAGSEEETQYF. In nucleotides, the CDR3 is TGTGCCAGCAGCCCGGGACTAGCGGGGTCAGAAGAAGAGACCCAGTACTTC.

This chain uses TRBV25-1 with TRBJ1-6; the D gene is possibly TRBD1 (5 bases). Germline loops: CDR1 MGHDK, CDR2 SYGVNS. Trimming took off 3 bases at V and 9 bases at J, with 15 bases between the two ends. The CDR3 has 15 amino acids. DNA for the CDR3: TGTGCCAGCAGTGACTTAAGGGGCGGGGGTTCACCCCTCCACTTT. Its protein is CASSDLRGGGSPLHF.

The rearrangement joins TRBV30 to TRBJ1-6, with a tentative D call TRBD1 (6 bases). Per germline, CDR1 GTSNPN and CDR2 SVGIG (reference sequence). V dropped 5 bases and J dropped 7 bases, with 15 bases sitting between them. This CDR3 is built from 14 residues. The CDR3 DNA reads TGTGCCTGGGGCACCGGGACACCAAATTCACCCCTCCACTTT. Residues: CAWGTGTPNSPLHF. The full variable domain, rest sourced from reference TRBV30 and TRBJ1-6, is SQTIHQWPATLVQPVGSPLSLECTVEGTSNPNLYWYRQAAGRGLQLLFYSVGIGQISSEVPQNLSASRPQDRQFILSSKKLLLSDSGFYLCAWGTGTPNSPLHFGNGTRLTVT.